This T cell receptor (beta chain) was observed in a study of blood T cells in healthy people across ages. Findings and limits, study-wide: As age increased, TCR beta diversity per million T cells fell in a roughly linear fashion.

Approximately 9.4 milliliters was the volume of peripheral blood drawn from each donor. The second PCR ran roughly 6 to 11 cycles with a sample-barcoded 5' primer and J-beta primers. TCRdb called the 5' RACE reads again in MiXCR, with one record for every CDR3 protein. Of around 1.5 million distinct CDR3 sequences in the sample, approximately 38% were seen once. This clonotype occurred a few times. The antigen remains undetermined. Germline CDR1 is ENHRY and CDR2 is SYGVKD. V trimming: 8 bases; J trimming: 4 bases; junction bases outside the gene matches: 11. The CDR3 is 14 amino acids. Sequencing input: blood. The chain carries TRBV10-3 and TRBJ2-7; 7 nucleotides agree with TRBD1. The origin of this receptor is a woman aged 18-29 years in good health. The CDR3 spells CAIRQGEENYEQYF. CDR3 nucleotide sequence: TGTGCCATCCGACAGGGTGAGGAAAATTACGAGCAGTACTTC.